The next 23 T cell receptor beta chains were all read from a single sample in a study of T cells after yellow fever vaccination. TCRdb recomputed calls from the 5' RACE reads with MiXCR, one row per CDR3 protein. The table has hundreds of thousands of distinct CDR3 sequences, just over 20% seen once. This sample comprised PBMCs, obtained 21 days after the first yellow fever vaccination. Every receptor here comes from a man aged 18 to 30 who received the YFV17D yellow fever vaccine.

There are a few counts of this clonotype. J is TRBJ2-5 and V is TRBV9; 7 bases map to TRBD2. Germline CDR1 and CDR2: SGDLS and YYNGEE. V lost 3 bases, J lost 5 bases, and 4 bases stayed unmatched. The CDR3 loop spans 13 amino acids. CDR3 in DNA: TGTGCCAGCAGCGCGAGCGGGATGGAGACCCAGTACTTC. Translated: CASSASGMETQYF.

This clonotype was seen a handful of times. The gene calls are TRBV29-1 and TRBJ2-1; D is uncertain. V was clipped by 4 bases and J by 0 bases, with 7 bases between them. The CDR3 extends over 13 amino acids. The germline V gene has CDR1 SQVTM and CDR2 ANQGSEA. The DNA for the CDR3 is TGCAGCGTTGCTGAGAGCTCCTACAATGAGCAGTTCTTC. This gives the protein CSVAESSYNEQFF.

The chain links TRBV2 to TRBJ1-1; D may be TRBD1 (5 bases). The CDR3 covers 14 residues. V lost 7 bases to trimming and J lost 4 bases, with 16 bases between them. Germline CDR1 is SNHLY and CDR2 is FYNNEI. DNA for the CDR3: TGTGCCAGCACCTTCTTCGGAAGGGGCACTGAAGCTTTCTTT. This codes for CASTFFGRGTEAFF. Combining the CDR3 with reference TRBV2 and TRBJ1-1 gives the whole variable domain EPEVTQTPSHQVTQMGQEVILRCVPISNHLYFYWYRQILGQKVEFLVSFYNNEISEKSEIFDDQFSVERPDGSNFTLKIRSTKLEDSAMYFCASTFFGRGTEAFFGQGTRLTVV.

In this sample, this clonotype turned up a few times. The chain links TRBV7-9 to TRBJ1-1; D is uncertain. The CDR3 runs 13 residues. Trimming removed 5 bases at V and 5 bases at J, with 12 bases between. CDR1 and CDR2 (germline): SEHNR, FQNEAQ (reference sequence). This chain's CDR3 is CASSPGPPTEAFF. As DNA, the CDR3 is TGTGCCAGCAGCCCCGGTCCACCGACTGAAGCTTTCTTT.

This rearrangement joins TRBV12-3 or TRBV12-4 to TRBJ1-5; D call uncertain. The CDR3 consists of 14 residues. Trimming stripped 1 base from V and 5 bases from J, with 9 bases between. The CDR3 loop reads CASSLGVGHQPQHF. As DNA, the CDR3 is TGTGCCAGCAGTTTAGGGGTAGGGCATCAGCCCCAGCATTTT.

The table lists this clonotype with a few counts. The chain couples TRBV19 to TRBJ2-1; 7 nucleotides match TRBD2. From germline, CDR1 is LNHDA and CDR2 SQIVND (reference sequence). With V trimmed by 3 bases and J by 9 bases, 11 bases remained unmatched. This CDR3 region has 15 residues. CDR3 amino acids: CASSIGGGWEGEQFF. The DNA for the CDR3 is TGTGCCAGTAGTATCGGCGGGGGATGGGAGGGTGAGCAGTTCTTC.

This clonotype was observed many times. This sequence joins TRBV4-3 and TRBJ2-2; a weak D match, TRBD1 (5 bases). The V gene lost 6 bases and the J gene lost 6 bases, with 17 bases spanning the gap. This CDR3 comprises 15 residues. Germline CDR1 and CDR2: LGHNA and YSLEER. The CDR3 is CASSPGASVPGELFF. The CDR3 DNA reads TGCGCCAGCAGTCCTGGGGCTAGTGTCCCCGGGGAGCTGTTTTTT.

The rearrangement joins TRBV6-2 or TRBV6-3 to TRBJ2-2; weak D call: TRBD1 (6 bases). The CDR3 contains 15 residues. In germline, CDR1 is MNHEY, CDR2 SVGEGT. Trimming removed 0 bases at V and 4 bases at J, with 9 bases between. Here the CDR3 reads CASSYSTGGTGELFF. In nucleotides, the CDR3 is TGTGCCAGCAGTTACTCGACAGGAGGCACCGGGGAGCTGTTTTTT.

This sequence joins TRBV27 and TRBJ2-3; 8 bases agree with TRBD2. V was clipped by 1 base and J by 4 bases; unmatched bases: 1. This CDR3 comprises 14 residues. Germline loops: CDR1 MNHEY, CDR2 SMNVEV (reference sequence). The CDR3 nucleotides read TGTGCCAGCAGTTTATTGCGGGGGGCAGATACGCAGTATTTT. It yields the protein CASSLLRGADTQYF.

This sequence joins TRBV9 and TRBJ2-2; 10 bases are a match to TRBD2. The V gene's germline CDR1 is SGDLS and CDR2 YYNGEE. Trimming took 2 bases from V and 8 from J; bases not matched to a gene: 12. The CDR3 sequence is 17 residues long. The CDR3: CASSVGLLAGAQGELFF. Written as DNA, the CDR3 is TGTGCCAGCAGCGTGGGCCTCCTAGCGGGGGCCCAAGGGGAGCTGTTTTTT. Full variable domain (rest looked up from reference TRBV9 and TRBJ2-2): DSGVTQTPKHLITATGQRVTLRCSPRSGDLSVYWYQQSLDQGLQFLIQYYNGEERAKGNILERFSAQQFPDLHSELNLSSLELGDSALYFCASSVGLLAGAQGELFFGEGSRLTVL.

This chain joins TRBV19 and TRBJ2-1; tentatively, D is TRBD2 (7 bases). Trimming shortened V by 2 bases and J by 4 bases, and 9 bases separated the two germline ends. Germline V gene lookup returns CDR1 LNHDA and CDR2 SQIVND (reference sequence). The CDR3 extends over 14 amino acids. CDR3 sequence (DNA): TGTGCCAGTAGTATAAGGGGGGGGTACAATGAGCAGTTCTTC. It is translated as CASSIRGGYNEQFF.

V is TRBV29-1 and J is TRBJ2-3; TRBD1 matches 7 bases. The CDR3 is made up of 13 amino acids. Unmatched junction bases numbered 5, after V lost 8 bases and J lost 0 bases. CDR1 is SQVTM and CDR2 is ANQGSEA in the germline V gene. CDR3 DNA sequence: TGCAGCTCAACAGGGGCTAGCACAGATACGCAGTATTTT. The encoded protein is CSSTGASTDTQYF.

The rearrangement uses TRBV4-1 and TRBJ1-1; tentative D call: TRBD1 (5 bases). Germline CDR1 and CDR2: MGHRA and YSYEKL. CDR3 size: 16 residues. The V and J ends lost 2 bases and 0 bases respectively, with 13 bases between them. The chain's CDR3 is CASSQMAWGLNTEAFF. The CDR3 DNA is TGCGCCAGCAGCCAAATGGCCTGGGGGTTGAACACTGAAGCTTTCTTT.

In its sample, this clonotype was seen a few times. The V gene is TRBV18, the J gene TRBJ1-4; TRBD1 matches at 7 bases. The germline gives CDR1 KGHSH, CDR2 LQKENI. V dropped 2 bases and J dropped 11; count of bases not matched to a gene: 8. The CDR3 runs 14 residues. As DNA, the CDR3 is TGTGCCAGCTCACCAATCGACAGGGCGGGGAAACTGTTTTTT. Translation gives CASSPIDRAGKLFF.

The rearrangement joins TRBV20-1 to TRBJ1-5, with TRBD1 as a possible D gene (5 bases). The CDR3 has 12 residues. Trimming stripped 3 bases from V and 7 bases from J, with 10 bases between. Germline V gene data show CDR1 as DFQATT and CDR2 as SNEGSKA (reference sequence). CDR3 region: CSASHRQQPQHF. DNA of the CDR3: TGCAGTGCTAGCCATAGACAGCAGCCCCAGCATTTT.

The CDR3 region has the DNA TGTGCCAGCAGTGTTAGGACAGGAGCGTCTGGGGCCAACGTCCTGACTTTC. Amino acid sequence: CASSVRTGASGANVLTF. This rearrangement joins TRBV2 to TRBJ2-6, with TRBD1 matching over 7 bases. V was pared by 4 bases and J by 1 base, with 7 bases of the junction left unmatched. Germline CDR1 SNHLY, CDR2 FYNNEI. The CDR3 is 17 residues long. The complete variable domain, with remaining parts taken from reference TRBV2 and TRBJ2-6, reads EPEVTQTPSHQVTQMGQEVILRCVPISNHLYFYWYRQILGQKVEFLVSFYNNEISEKSEIFDDQFSVERPDGSNFTLKIRSTKLEDSAMYFCASSVRTGASGANVLTFGAGSRLTVL.

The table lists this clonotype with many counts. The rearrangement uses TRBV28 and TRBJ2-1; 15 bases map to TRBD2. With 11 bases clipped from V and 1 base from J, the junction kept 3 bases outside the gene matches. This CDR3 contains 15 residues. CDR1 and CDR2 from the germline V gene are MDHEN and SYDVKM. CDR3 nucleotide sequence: TGTGCCGGACTAGCGGGGGGGAGATCCTACAATGAGCAGTTCTTC. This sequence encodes CAGLAGGRSYNEQFF.

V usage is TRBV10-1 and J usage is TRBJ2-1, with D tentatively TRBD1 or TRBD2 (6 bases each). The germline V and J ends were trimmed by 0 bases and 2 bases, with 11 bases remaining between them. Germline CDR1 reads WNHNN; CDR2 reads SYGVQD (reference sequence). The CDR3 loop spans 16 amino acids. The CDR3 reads CASSESRGVPYNEQFF. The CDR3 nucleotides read TGCGCCAGCAGTGAGTCGAGGGGGGTTCCCTACAATGAGCAGTTCTTC.

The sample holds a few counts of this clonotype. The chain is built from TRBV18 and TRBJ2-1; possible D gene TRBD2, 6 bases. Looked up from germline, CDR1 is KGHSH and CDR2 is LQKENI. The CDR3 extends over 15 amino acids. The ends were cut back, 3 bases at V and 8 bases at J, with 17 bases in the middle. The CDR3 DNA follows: TGTGCCAGCTCACCGGGACTCGACGAGTCCGATGAGCAGTTCTTC. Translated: CASSPGLDESDEQFF.

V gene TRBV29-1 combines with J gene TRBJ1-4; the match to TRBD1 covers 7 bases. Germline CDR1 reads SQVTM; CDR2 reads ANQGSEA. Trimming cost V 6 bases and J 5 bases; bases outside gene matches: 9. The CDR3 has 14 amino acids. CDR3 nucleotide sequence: TGCAGCGTGGCCCGGACAGGCTTAAATGAAAAACTGTTTTTT. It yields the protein CSVARTGLNEKLFF.

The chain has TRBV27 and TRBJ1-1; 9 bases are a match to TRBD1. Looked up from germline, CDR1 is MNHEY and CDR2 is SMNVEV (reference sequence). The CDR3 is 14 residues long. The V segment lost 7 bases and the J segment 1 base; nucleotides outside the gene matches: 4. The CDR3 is CASILTGGNTEAFF. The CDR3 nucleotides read TGTGCCAGCATCTTGACAGGGGGGAACACTGAAGCTTTCTTT.

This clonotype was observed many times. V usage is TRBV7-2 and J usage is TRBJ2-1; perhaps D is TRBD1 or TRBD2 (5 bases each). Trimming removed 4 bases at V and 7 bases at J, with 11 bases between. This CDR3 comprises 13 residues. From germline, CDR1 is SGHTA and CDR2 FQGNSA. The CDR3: CASSSRGGNEQFF. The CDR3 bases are TGTGCCAGCAGCTCGAGGGGCGGGAATGAGCAGTTCTTC.

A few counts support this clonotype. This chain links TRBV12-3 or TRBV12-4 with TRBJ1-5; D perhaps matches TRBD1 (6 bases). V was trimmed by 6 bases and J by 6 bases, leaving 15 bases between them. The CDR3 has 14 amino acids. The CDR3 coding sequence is TGTGCCAGCAGCACAGGGAATCTGGGTCAGCCCCAGCATTTT. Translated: CASSTGNLGQPQHF.